A selection of T cell receptor beta chains follows, all from one sample in a study of blood T cell repertoires in COVID-19. The table came from immunoSEQ multiplex PCR; TCRdb's copy has only in-frame clones and leaves some out. The sample yields 250,000 to 350,000 clones, about 91% seen once. Sequenced sample: peripheral blood. All receptors come from a woman aged 60 to 75 with acute or convalescent COVID-19. The CDR3 runs from the conserved cysteine through the conserved F or W. A D gene is named only where the DNA matches it firmly. Not all rows give a size; the values are once, few, many and, for expanded clones, a class.

TGTGCCAGCAAACCGAGGGAGAATAGTGAGCAGTTCTTC CASKPRENSEQFF TRBV9 once . TRBJ2-1 13
TGTGCCACAATAAGGAGGGGGCGAATCACTGAAGCTTTCTTT CATIRRGRITEAFF TRBV2 . TRBD1 TRBJ1-1 14
TGTGCCAGCAGCCAAAGCAGGACAGGGAGCTCCTACGAGCAGTACTTC CASSQSRTGSSYEQYF TRBV11-1 . TRBD1 TRBJ2-7 16
TGTGCCAGCAGCCCTGGACAGGGGGCTCTAGATACGCAGTATTTT CASSPGQGALDTQYF TRBV7-6 . TRBD1 TRBJ2-3 15
TGTGCCAGCCGGCGGGGACTCGTCATCAATCAGCCCCAGCATTTT CASRRGLVINQPQHF TRBV6-5 . . TRBJ1-5 15
TGTGCCAGCAGCCTTGACAGTTATAGCAATCAGCCCCAGCATTTT CASSLDSYSNQPQHF TRBV7-8 . . TRBJ1-5 15
TGTGCCAGCAGTTTTGGGACAGGCACTGGAAACACCATATATTTT CASSFGTGTGNTIYF TRBV13 . TRBD1 TRBJ1-3 15
TGTGCCAGCAGCGTATTAGACACCGGGGAGCTGTTTTTT CASSVLDTGELFF TRBV9 . . TRBJ2-2 13
TGTGCCAGCTCACCCAACATTCGAGGGTCGGACGAGCAGTACTTC CASSPNIRGSDEQYF TRBV18 . . TRBJ2-7 15
TGTGCCAGCAGCCCCCAGGGTAATAAGGGTTCACCCCTCCACTTT CASSPQGNKGSPLHF TRBV3-1/TRBV3-2 . . TRBJ1-6 15
TGTGCCAGCAGCCAAGTGGTGCTAGCGGGCAATGAGCAGTTCTTC CASSQVVLAGNEQFF TRBV3-1/TRBV3-2 . TRBD2 TRBJ2-1 15
TGTGCCAGCTCACCCGGGACAGGGGGCATCACTGAAGCTTTCTTT CASSPGTGGITEAFF TRBV18 . TRBD1 TRBJ1-1 15
TGCGCCAGCCGGAGGGGAGGGGAGGTTAACACTGAAGCTTTCTTT CASRRGGEVNTEAFF TRBV5-1 . . TRBJ1-1 15
TGTGCCAGCAGCCCCGCGAGCTCTGGAAACACCATATATTTT CASSPASSGNTIYF TRBV7-2 . . TRBJ1-3 14
TGTGCCAGTAGTATCCGGACAGGGACTAATGAAAAACTGTTTTTT CASSIRTGTNEKLFF TRBV19 . TRBD1 TRBJ1-4 15
TGTGCCAGTAGAGGACTAGCGGGAGCCAGCTACAATGAGCAGTTCTTC CASRGLAGASYNEQFF TRBV19 . TRBD2 TRBJ2-1 16
TGCGCCAGCAGCCAAGGCATAGAGAGGGTGGCAGATACGCAGTATTTT CASSQGIERVADTQYF TRBV4-3 . . TRBJ2-3 16
TGTGCCAGCAGCTCGGGGGGAAAAGAGACCCAGTACTTC CASSSGGKETQYF TRBV5-4 once TRBD2 TRBJ2-5 13
TGTGCCAGCTCACCAAGCCGGACAGGGTGGGTGGCTTTCTTT CASSPSRTGWVAFF TRBV18 . TRBD1 TRBJ1-1 14
TGTGCCAGCTCACCAGGGGGGGGTTACGGTGAAGCTTTCTTT CASSPGGGYGEAFF TRBV18 . . TRBJ1-1 14
TGTGCCAGCGGACAGGTTCCGAACACTGAAGCTTTCTTT CASGQVPNTEAFF TRBV28 . TRBD1 TRBJ1-1 13
TGCGCCAGCAGCGTTACCGGGACACCTTCGATTAATGAAAAACTGTTTTTT CASSVTGTPSINEKLFF TRBV5-1 . . TRBJ1-4 17